One and the same sample provided the 10 T cell receptor beta chains below, sequenced in a study of shared clonotypes between healthy human individuals. Measured with immunoSEQ multiplex PCR; TCRdb has only the in-frame clones, and not every one. The sample carries over 850,000 clones, roughly 74% recorded once. Material: memory CD4+ T cells from PBMCs. Described subset: CD45RA-negative fraction. The receptors here all came from a man aged 18 to 30 in good health. Some clones in this sample may be carry-over from other donors' samples.

The V gene is TRBV5-4, the J gene TRBJ2-3; no clear D gene. CDR3 length: 13 residues. Germline V lookup: CDR1 SGHNT, CDR2 YYREEE (reference sequence). V gave up 4 bases and J gave up 4 bases, with 10 bases separating them. The CDR3: CASSGPSADTQYF. CDR3 sequence (DNA): TGTGCCAGCAGCGGCCCGAGCGCAGATACGCAGTATTTT.

The chain has TRBV6-6 and TRBJ2-5; a weak D match, TRBD2 (6 bases). This CDR3 has 14 amino acids. V gave up 2 bases and J gave up 1 base, with 8 bases separating them. Germline CDR1 and CDR2: MNHNY and SVGAGI (reference sequence). The CDR3 DNA is TGTGCCAGCAGTTACCCGACTAGCCAAGAGACCCAGTACTTC. This translates into CASSYPTSQETQYF.

This rearrangement joins TRBV7-3 to TRBJ2-1; the D is unclear. Between the trimmed V and J ends, which lost 1 base and 1 base, there was a span of 2 bases. The germline V gene encodes CDR1 SGHTA and CDR2 FQGTGA. The CDR3 sequence is 13 residues long. As DNA, the CDR3 is TGTGCCAGCAGCTTAATGTCCTACAATGAGCAGTTCTTC. This encodes CASSLMSYNEQFF.

The chain recombines TRBV7-9 with TRBJ2-5, with D possibly being TRBD2 (6 bases). This CDR3 region has 14 residues. Germline CDR1 reads SEHNR; CDR2 reads FQNEAQ (reference sequence). V was shortened by 5 bases and J by 2 bases, with 12 bases between the two germline ends. The CDR3: CASSPTRRQETQYF. Here the CDR3 DNA reads TGTGCCAGCAGCCCGACTAGGCGACAAGAGACCCAGTACTTC. Full variable domain (rest looked up from reference TRBV7-9 and TRBJ2-5): DTGVSQNPRHKITKRGQNVTFRCDPISEHNRLYWYRQTLGQGPEFLTYFQNEAQLEKSRLLSDRFSAERPKGSFSTLEIQRTEQGDSAMYLCASSPTRRQETQYFGPGTRLLVL.

This chain uses TRBV6-6 with TRBJ1-5; D call uncertain. CDR1 MNHNY and CDR2 SVGAGI come from the germline V gene (reference sequence). V gave up 8 bases and J gave up 7 bases, with 12 bases separating them. The CDR3 totals 12 residues. CDR3 sequence reads: CASHLMMQPQHF. CDR3 sequence (DNA): TGTGCCAGCCATTTAATGATGCAGCCCCAGCATTTT.

This clone was seen many times. The identical CDR3 is also encoded by other nucleotide sequences in the sample. V is TRBV5-1 and J is TRBJ1-1; a weak D match, TRBD1 (6 bases). CDR1 and CDR2 from the germline V gene are SGHRS and YFSETQ. CDR3 size: 14 residues. V was clipped by 4 bases and J by 2 bases, with 12 bases between them. The CDR3 sequence is CASSTSGQNTEAFF. As DNA, the CDR3 is TGCGCCAGCAGCACATCGGGACAAAACACTGAAGCTTTCTTT. Looking up the rest from reference TRBV5-1 and TRBJ1-1 gives the full variable domain: KAGVTQTPRYLIKTRGQQVTLSCSPISGHRSVSWYQQTPGQGLQFLFEYFSETQRNKGNFPGRFSGRQFSNSRSEMNVSTLELGDSALYLCASSTSGQNTEAFFGQGTRLTVV.

The rearrangement joins TRBV19 to TRBJ2-3; 12 positions match TRBD2. The trim removed 5 bases at V and 1 base at J, leaving 4 bases unmatched. The CDR3 loop spans 16 amino acids. Germline values: CDR1 LNHDA, CDR2 SQIVND (reference sequence). For the CDR3, the DNA is TGTGCCAGTAGTCCGCGGACTAGCGGGGGCACAGATACGCAGTATTTT. It translates to CASSPRTSGGTDTQYF.

The chain couples TRBV7-3 to TRBJ2-7, with 10 bases aligning to TRBD2. CDR3 size: 16 residues. V lost 4 bases, J lost 0 bases, and 6 bases stayed unmatched. Per the germline V gene, CDR1 is SGHTA and CDR2 is FQGTGA. The CDR3 DNA reads TGTGCCAGCAGCTCCGGTCCTAGCGGGAGCTCCTACGAGCAGTACTTC. It translates to CASSSGPSGSSYEQYF.

The chain links TRBV28 to TRBJ1-2, with TRBD1 as a possible D gene (5 bases). This CDR3 has 13 amino acids. V lost 6 bases, J lost 6 bases, and 14 bases lay in between. Per the germline V gene, CDR1 is MDHEN and CDR2 is SYDVKM. Here the CDR3 reads CASRSGGVDGYTF. CDR3 nucleotides: TGTGCCAGCAGGTCCGGGGGGGTTGATGGCTACACCTTC.

This clone was recorded many times. The V and J genes are TRBV29-1 and TRBJ1-2; 11 bases line up with TRBD1. The CDR3 is 14 amino acids. Germline trimming cut 4 bases from V and 4 bases from J; bases unmatched to any gene: 5. From germline, CDR1 is SQVTM and CDR2 ANQGSEA. This CDR3 is CSVAGTGGGYGYTF. The CDR3 coding sequence is TGCAGCGTTGCCGGGACAGGGGGAGGCTATGGCTACACCTTC.